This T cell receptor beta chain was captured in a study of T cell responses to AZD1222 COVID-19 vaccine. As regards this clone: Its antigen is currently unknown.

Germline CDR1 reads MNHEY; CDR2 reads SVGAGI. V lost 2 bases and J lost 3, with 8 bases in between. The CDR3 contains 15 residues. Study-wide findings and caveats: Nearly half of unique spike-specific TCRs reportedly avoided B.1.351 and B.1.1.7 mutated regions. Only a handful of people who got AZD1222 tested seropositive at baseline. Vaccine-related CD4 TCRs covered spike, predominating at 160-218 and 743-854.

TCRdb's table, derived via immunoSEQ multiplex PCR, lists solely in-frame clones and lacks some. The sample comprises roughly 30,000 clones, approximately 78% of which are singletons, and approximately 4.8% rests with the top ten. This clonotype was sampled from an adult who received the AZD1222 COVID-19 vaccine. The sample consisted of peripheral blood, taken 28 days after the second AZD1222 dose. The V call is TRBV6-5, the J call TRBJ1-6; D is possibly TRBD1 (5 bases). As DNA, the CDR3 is TGTGCCAGCAGTTACACAGGCCTCTATAATTCACCCCTCCACTTT. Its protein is CASSYTGLYNSPLHF.